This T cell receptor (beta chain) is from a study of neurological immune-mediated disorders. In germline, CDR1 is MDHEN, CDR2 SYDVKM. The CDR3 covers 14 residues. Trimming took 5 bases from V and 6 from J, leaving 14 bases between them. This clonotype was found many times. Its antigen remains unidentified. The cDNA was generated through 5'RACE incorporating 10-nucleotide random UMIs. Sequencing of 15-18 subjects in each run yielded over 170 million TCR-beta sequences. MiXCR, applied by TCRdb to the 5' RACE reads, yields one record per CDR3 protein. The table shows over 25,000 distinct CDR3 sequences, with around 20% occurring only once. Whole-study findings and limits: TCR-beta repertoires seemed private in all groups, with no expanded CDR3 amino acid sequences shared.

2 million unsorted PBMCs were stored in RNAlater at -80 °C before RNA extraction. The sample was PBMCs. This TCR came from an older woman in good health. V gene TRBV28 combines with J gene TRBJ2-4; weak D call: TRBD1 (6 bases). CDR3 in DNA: TGTGCCAGCAGTACTCACTTAGGGGGAAACATTCAGTACTTC. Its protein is CASSTHLGGNIQYF.